This TCR beta chain emerged from a study of cytomegalovirus exposure and HLA in healthy donors. Whole-study findings and limits: As was reported, the HLA-A and HLA-B alleles of most subjects were accurately predicted from TCR beta sequences. An analysis was carried out at a later point. It showed that HLA-associated TCR beta chains were more clonally expanded than equally common non-associated chains.

V was pared by 6 bases and J by 2 bases, with 16 bases between. The CDR3 contains 15 residues. CDR1 and CDR2 (germline): MNHNS, SASEGT. The PCR had 60 Vbeta and 13 Jbeta primers. Sequencing used immunoSEQ multiplex PCR; TCRdb keeps in-frame clones, though not all of them. The profile shows 77,000 or so clones, less than 80% of them singletons. For this clone: Antigen specificity is unknown.

The chain is built from TRBV6-1 and TRBJ1-2; D is perhaps TRBD1 (5 bases). The sample taken for sequencing was PBMCs. This receptor was identified in a woman aged 35 to 49 in good health and CMV-seronegative. For the CDR3, the DNA is TGTGCCAGCAGGGAGCAGGGAATCCAGAACTATGGCTACACCTTC. It specifies CASREQGIQNYGYTF.